This T cell receptor (beta chain) was sequenced in a study of shared clonotypes between healthy human individuals. CDR1 is SGHNT and CDR2 is YENEEA in the germline V gene. The CDR3 is made up of 14 amino acids. V lost 4 bases, J lost 1 base, and 7 bases lay in between. Several immunoSEQ 96-well plates shared each subset's DNA, each plate a replicate. The protocol was immunoSEQ multiplex PCR, while the TCRdb copy is restricted to in-frame clones and leaves out a portion. The table includes around 2.5 million clones, approximately 94% detected once. The chain employs TRBV11-3 and TRBJ2-2; D is unclear. The TCR originated in a man between 18 and 35 years old in good health. Some clones in this sample may be carry-over from other donors' samples. Sequencing input: naive CD4+ T cells from PBMCs. Described subset: CD45RA+ positively selected. The CDR3 nucleotides are TGTGCCAGCAGCTCTAGGGTGAACACCGGGGAGCTGTTTTTT. It is translated as CASSSRVNTGELFF.